The text below deals with one T cell receptor beta chain. The sample is drawn from a study of T cell changes during pregnancy in multiple sclerosis. Clones were sequenced by immunoSEQ multiplex PCR, and TCRdb holds only the in-frame ones, with some missing. The sample lists around 95,000 clones; about 92% were seen once. The CDR3 has 15 amino acids. V lost 2 bases, J lost 1 base, and 9 bases lay in between. Per the germline V gene, CDR1 is SGHTS and CDR2 is YDEGEE. The specimen comprised peripheral blood, sampled after pregnancy. This sequence was found in a female donor in good health, enrolled as a control in a pregnancy study. The rearrangement links TRBV5-8 to TRBJ2-2; D remains unclear. The CDR3 DNA reads TGTGCCAGCAGCTTCGAGCTAGGGAACACCGGGGAGCTGTTTTTT. Protein sequence: CASSFELGNTGELFF.